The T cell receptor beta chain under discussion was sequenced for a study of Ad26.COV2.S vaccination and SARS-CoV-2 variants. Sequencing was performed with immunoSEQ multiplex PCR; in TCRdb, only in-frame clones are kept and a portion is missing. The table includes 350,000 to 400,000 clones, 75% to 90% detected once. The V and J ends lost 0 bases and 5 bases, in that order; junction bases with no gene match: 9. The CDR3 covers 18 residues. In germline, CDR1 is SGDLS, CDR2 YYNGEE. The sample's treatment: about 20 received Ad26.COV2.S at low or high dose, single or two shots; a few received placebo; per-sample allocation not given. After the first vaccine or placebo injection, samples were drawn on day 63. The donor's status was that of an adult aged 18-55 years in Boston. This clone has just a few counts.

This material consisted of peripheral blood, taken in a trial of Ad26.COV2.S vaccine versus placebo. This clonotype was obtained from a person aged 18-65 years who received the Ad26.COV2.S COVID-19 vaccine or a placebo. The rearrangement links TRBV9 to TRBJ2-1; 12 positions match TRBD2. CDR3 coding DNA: TGTGCCAGCAGCGTAGACACCTTTCGGACTAGCGGGGACAATGAGCAGTTCTTC. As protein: CASSVDTFRTSGDNEQFF. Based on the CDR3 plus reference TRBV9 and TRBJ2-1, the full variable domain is DSGVTQTPKHLITATGQRVTLRCSPRSGDLSVYWYQQSLDQGLQFLIQYYNGEERAKGNILERFSAQQFPDLHSELNLSSLELGDSALYFCASSVDTFRTSGDNEQFFGPGTRLTVL.